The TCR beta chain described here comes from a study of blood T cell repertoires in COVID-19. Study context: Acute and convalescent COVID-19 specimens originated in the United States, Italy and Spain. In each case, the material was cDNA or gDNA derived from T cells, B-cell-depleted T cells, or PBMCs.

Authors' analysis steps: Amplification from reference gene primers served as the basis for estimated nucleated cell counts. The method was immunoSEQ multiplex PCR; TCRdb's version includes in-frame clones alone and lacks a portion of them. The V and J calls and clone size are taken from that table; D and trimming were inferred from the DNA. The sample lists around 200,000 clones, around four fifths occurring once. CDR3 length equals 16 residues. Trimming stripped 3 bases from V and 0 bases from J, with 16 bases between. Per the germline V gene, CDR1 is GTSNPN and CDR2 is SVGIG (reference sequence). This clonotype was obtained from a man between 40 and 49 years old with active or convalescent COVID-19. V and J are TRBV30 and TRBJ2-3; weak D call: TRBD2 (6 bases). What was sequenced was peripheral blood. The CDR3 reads CAWRRGGDPSTDTQYF. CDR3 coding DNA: TGTGCCTGGAGAAGGGGCGGGGATCCTAGCACAGATACGCAGTATTTT.